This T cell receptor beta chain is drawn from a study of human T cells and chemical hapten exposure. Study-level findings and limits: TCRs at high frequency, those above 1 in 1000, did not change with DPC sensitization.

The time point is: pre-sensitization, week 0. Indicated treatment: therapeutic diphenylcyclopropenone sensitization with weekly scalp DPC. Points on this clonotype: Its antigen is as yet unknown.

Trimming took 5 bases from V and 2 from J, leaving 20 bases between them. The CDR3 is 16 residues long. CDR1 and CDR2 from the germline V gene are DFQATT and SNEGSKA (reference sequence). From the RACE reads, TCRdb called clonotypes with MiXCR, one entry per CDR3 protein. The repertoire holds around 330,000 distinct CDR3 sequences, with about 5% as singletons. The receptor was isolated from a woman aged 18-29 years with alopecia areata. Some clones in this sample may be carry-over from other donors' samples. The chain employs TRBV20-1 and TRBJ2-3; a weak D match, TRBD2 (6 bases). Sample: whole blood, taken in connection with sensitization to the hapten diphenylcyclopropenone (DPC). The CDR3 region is CSAWARGGVITDTQYF. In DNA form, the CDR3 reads TGCAGTGCTTGGGCCCGGGGCGGGGTTATCACAGATACGCAGTATTTT.